Sequencing of this T cell receptor beta chain was carried out in a study of control samples from healthy donors and cancer patients. The CDR3 runs 17 residues. From germline, CDR1 is SGHDN and CDR2 FVKESK. Trimming removed 2 bases at V and 6 bases at J, with 22 bases between. TCRdb keeps only in-frame clones here, not all; method: immunoSEQ multiplex PCR. This sample has fewer than 95,000 clones, with 85% to 90% found just once. This clonotype was obtained from a woman between 45 and 60 years old in good health. What was sequenced was blood. This chain connects TRBV14 to TRBJ1-2; a possible D gene is TRBD1 (6 bases). This CDR3 is CASSQTRGAGSLNGYTF. As DNA, the CDR3 is TGTGCCAGCAGCCAAACTCGGGGGGCCGGATCCTTGAATGGCTACACCTTC.